Included here is one TCR beta chain sequence, with context. This sample stems from a study of cytomegalovirus exposure and HLA in healthy donors. The CDR3 contains 15 residues. CDR1 is MNHEY, CDR2 SMNVEV, per germline (reference sequence). Unmatched junction bases numbered 6, after V lost 5 bases and J lost 0 bases. 13 Jbeta primers and 60 Vbeta primers were used for the PCR. Methods used by the authors: Roughly 83 million unique TCR beta chains, roughly 11 million of them shared, were counted by a later analysis. TCRdb keeps only in-frame clones here, not all; method: immunoSEQ multiplex PCR. That table is the source of V, J and clone size, and D and trimming were worked out from the DNA. This table holds about 130,000 clones, approximately 82% found once.

V is TRBV27 and J is TRBJ1-2, with TRBD1 identical over 7 bases. The sequence was obtained from a boy under 10 years old in good health and CMV-seronegative. The sample consisted of PBMCs. As DNA, the CDR3 is TGTGCCAGCAGTATTGACAGGGACGCTAACTATGGCTACACCTTC. Translating it yields CASSIDRDANYGYTF.